This T cell receptor (beta chain) came from a study of CD4+ T cells in melanoma. Libraries were prepared by immunoSEQ multiplex PCR; TCRdb keeps only in-frame clonotypes and omits some of them. The sample lists tens of thousands of clones; about 72% were seen once. General observations from the study: CD8+ T cell, macrophage and B cell function reportedly correlated with neoantigen-specific CD4+ T cells. Reportedly, melanoma neoantigen-specific CD4+ T cells showed varied differentiation states.

The V gene's germline CDR1 is SGHRS and CDR2 YFSETQ. This CDR3 has 15 amino acids. J lost 8 bases, V lost 4 bases, and 9 bases had no gene match. A remark on this clone: What it binds is unknown.

The chain employs TRBV5-1 and TRBJ1-6, with TRBD1 matching over 7 bases. This receptor was obtained from a human donor with melanoma. Sequences were obtained from tumor tissue. CDR3 DNA: TGCGCCAGCAGCAGCAACAGGGGCGCGGATTCACCCCTCCACTTT. Amino acids: CASSSNRGADSPLHF. Looking up the rest from reference TRBV5-1 and TRBJ1-6 gives the full variable domain: KAGVTQTPRYLIKTRGQQVTLSCSPISGHRSVSWYQQTPGQGLQFLFEYFSETQRNKGNFPGRFSGRQFSNSRSEMNVSTLELGDSALYLCASSSNRGADSPLHFGNGTRLTVT.